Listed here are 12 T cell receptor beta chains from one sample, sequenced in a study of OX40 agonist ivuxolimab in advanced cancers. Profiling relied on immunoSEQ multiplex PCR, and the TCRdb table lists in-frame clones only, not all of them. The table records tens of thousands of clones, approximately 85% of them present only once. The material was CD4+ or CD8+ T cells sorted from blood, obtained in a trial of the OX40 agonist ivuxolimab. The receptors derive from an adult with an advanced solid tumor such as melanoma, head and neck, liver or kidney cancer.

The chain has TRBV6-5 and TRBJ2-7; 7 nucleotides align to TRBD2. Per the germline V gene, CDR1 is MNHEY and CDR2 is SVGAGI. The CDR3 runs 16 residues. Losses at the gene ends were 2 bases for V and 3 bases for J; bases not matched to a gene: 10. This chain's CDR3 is CASSYKAGVPSYEQYF. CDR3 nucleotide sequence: TGTGCCAGCAGTTACAAGGCGGGAGTTCCCAGCTACGAGCAGTACTTC.

This chain's CDR3 is CASSLGGPPGVEDTEAFF. The DNA for the CDR3 is TGTGCCAGCAGCTTAGGTGGACCCCCGGGGGTGGAAGACACTGAAGCTTTCTTT. J is TRBJ1-1 and V is TRBV7-2; D possibly corresponds to TRBD1 (5 bases). The CDR3 extends over 18 amino acids. Trimming removed 1 base at V and 3 bases at J, with 21 bases between. CDR1 SGHTA and CDR2 FQGNSA come from the germline V gene.

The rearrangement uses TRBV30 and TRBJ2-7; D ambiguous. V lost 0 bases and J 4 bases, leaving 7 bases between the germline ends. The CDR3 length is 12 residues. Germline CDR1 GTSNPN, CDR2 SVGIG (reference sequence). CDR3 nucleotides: TGTGCCTGGAGTGTAGGCGCTTACGAGCAGTACTTC. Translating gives CAWSVGAYEQYF.

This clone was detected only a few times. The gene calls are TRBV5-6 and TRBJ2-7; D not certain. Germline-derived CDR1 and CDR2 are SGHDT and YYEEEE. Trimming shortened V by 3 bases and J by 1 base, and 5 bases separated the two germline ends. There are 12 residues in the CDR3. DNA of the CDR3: TGTGCCAGCAGCTCTCTATCCTACGAGCAGTACTTC. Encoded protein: CASSSLSYEQYF.

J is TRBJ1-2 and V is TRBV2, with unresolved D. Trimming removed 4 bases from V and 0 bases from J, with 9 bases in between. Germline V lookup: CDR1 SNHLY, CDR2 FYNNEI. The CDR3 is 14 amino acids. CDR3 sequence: CASSAYRSNYGYTF. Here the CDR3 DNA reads TGTGCCAGCAGTGCATACAGATCTAACTATGGCTACACCTTC.

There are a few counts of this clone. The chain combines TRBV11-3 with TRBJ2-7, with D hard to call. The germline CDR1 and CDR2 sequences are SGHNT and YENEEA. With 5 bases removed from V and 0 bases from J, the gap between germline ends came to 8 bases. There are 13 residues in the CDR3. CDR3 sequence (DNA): TGTGCCAGCAGCGGTGACAACTCCTACGAGCAGTACTTC. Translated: CASSGDNSYEQYF.

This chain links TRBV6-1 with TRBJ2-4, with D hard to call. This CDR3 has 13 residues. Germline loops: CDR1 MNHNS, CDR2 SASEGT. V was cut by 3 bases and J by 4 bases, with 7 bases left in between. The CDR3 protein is CASSDAPKNIQYF. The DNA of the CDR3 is TGTGCCAGCAGTGATGCCCCAAAAAACATTCAGTACTTC.

DNA for the CDR3: TGTGCCAGCCGGGCTTCTGGAAACACCATATATTTT. Protein: CASRASGNTIYF. V usage is TRBV6-6 and J usage is TRBJ1-3; D unresolved. The CDR3 totals 12 residues. V dropped 8 bases and J dropped 1 base, with 6 bases sitting between them. CDR1 is MNHNY and CDR2 is SVGAGI in the germline V gene (reference sequence).

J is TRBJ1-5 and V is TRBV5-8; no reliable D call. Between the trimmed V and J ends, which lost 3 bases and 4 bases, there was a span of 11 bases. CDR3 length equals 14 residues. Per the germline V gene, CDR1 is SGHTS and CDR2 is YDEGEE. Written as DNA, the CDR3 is TGTGCCAGCAGCTCGGACGAAAGAAATCAGCCCCAGCATTTT. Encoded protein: CASSSDERNQPQHF.

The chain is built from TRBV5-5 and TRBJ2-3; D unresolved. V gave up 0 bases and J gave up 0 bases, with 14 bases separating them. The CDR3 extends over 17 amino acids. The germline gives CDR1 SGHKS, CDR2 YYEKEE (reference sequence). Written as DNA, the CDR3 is TGTGCCAGCAGCTTGGTGCCCAGGAAACTTAGCACAGATACGCAGTATTTT. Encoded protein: CASSLVPRKLSTDTQYF.

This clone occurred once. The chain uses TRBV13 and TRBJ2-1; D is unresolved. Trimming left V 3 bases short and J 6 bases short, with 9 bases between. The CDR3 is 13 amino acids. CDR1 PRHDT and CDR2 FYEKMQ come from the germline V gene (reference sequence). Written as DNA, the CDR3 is TGTGCCAGCAGCTTCCCGACTGGCAATGAGCAGTTCTTC. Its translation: CASSFPTGNEQFF.

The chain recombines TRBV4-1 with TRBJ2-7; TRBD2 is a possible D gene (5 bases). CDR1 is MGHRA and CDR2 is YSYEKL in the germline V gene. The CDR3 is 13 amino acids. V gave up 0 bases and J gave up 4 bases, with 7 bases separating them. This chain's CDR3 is CASSQERGYEQYF. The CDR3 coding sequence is TGCGCCAGCAGCCAAGAGAGAGGGTACGAGCAGTACTTC.